In its sample, the clone carrying this T cell receptor beta chain was seen a few times. As yet, its antigen is unknown. Once RNA had been extracted, it was reverse transcribed into cDNA to act as the sequencing template. Measured with immunoSEQ multiplex PCR; TCRdb has only the in-frame clones, and not every one. The repertoire has about 110,000 clones, roughly 64% of them found once; the top ten carry approximately 22%. The sample comes from a study of CD8+ T cells in alopecia areata. Study-level points and caveats: Scalp sample data also include resident alphabeta T cells from normal skin. Clonality was higher in lesional than normal scalp, especially in alopecia totalis/universalis. Although TCR sharing was seen in mice, sharing across patients was less clear, possibly for HLA-related reasons.

With V trimmed by 8 bases and J by 12 bases, 11 bases remained unmatched. CDR1 and CDR2 (germline): SQVTM, ANQGSEA. This CDR3 spans 13 amino acids. Sequencing used CD8+ T cells sorted from blood. The J gene is TRBJ2-1, the V gene TRBV29-1; 12 positions match TRBD2. This receptor was obtained from a human donor in good health. CDR3 in DNA: TGCAGCCATTATGGACTAGCGGGGAGAGGGCAGTTCTTC. As protein: CSHYGLAGRGQFF.